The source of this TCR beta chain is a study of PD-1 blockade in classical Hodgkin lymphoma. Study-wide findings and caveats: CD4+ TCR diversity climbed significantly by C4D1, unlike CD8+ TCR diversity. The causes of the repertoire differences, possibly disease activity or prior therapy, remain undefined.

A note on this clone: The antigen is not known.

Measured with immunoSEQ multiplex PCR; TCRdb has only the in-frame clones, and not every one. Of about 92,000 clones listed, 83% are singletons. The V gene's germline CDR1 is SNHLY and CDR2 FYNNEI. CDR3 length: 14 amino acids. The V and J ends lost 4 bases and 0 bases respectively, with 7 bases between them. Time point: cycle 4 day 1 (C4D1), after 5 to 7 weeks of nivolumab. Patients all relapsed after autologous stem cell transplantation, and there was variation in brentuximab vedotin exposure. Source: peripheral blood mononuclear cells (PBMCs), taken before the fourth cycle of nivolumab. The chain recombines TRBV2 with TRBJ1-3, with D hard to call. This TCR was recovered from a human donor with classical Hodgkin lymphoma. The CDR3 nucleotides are TGTGCCAGCAGTGCTTCCCTCTCTGGAAACACCATATATTTT. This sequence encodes CASSASLSGNTIYF.